This TCR beta chain was identified during a study of Graves' ophthalmopathy and Graves' hyperthyroidism. Across the whole study: Peripheral blood was obtained at first diagnosis, ahead of any treatment.

Study-level points and caveats: Between ophthalmopathy and stable hyperthyroidism, a 13-signature model drew a separation with nearly 90% sensitivity and just under 83% specificity. Blood also contained most of the expanded thyroid clonotypes above 0.001 frequency.

The CDR3 has 13 amino acids. CDR1 is DFQATT and CDR2 is SNEGSKA in the germline V gene (reference sequence). The V gene lost 5 bases and the J gene lost 5 bases, with 13 bases spanning the gap. Patients were excluded if they had other autoimmune diseases or uncontrolled infections, and likewise if pregnancy or lactation applied. This clonotype occurred many times. Its antigen is unidentified. Transcripts of RNA were the source for amplifying TCR beta CDR3 regions. The first round was an RT-PCR with HTBI primers, and the second round was a multiplex PCR. Via MiXCR, TCRdb re-called the multiplex PCR reads, giving one row per CDR3 protein. This table has just over 400,000 distinct CDR3 sequences, under 25% appearing once.

The source is a woman aged 18-29 years with stable Graves' hyperthyroidism. The chain is built from TRBV20-1 and TRBJ1-5, with unresolved D. Sample: peripheral blood. CDR3 sequence reads: CSAHRSEDQPQHF. CDR3 coding DNA: TGCAGTGCTCACCGATCAGAGGATCAGCCCCAGCATTTT.